Listed here are 30 T cell receptor beta chains from one sample, sequenced in a study of OX40 agonist ivuxolimab in advanced cancers. The repertoire was sequenced with immunoSEQ multiplex PCR; TCRdb's copy has only in-frame clones and lacks some. The sample holds fewer than 85,000 clones, 80% to 95% seen once. Sequenced material: CD4+ or CD8+ T cells sorted from blood, taken in a trial of the OX40 agonist ivuxolimab. These receptors were obtained from an adult with an advanced solid tumor such as melanoma, head and neck, liver or kidney cancer.

The rearrangement joins TRBV5-8 to TRBJ2-5, with D perhaps assigned TRBD1 or TRBD2 (5 bases each). Looked up from germline, CDR1 is SGHTS and CDR2 is YDEGEE. V lost 0 bases and J lost 1, with 10 bases in between. The CDR3 spans 15 residues. CDR3 protein: CASSLEKGSQETQYF. In DNA, the CDR3 is TGTGCCAGCAGCTTGGAGAAGGGGAGCCAAGAGACCCAGTACTTC.

This clone was seen a handful of times. This chain joins TRBV5-1 and TRBJ2-7; possibly TRBD1 or TRBD2 for D (5 bases each). V lost 0 bases and J lost 2, with 9 bases in between. Germline V gene data show CDR1 as SGHRS and CDR2 as YFSETQ. CDR3 length equals 14 residues. The CDR3 is CASSLGGRTYEQYF. As DNA, the CDR3 is TGCGCCAGCAGCTTGGGGGGACGGACCTACGAGCAGTACTTC. Full variable domain (missing parts from reference TRBV5-1 and TRBJ2-7): KAGVTQTPRYLIKTRGQQVTLSCSPISGHRSVSWYQQTPGQGLQFLFEYFSETQRNKGNFPGRFSGRQFSNSRSEMNVSTLELGDSALYLCASSLGGRTYEQYFGPGTRLTVT.

The J gene is TRBJ2-5, the V gene TRBV21-1; TRBD1, the table's D call, lacks a check against the DNA. TRBV21-1 counts as a pseudogene. The CDR3 covers 15 residues. CDR3 sequence reads: CASSGPKGRRETQYF. The CDR3 DNA reads as TGTGCCAGCAGCGGCCCGAAGGGGCGCAGGGAGACCCAGTACTTC.

The J gene is TRBJ2-7, the V gene TRBV6-5, with TRBD2 matching over 7 bases. Losses at the gene ends were 0 bases for V and 4 bases for J; bases not matched to a gene: 6. Germline CDR1 MNHEY, CDR2 SVGAGI. The CDR3 totals 15 residues. Written as DNA, the CDR3 is TGTGCCAGCAGTTACTCATCGGGGAGGGGTTACGAGCAGTACTTC. This sequence encodes CASSYSSGRGYEQYF.

The chain uses TRBV11-2 and TRBJ2-7, with 9 bases matching TRBD1. V dropped 2 bases and J dropped 6; count of bases not matched to a gene: 8. This CDR3 has 15 residues. Germline loops: CDR1 SGHAT, CDR2 FQNNGV. The CDR3 spells CASSLYRDRVSEQYF. The CDR3 DNA follows: TGTGCCAGCAGCTTATACCGGGACAGGGTCTCCGAGCAGTACTTC.

Here the CDR3 reads CASSLQQGSYNSPLHF. CDR3 sequence (DNA): TGTGCCAGCAGCTTACAGCAGGGTTCCTATAATTCACCCCTCCACTTT. The rearrangement uses TRBV13 and TRBJ1-6, with D perhaps TRBD1 (5 bases). Trimming took off 2 bases at V and 1 base at J, with 9 bases between the two ends. This CDR3 region has 16 residues. Germline V gene data show CDR1 as PRHDT and CDR2 as FYEKMQ (reference sequence).

The chain couples TRBV6-5 to TRBJ2-7; 8 bases fit TRBD2. This CDR3 spans 13 amino acids. The V gene end was trimmed by 6 bases and the J gene end by 6 bases; junction bases not matched to a gene: 7. In germline, CDR1 is MNHEY, CDR2 SVGAGI. CDR3 DNA: TGTGCCAGCAGAAGCGGGGGCCGCCGCGAGCAGTACTTC. Residues: CASRSGGRREQYF.

The table lists this clone with a count of one. The chain couples TRBV6-1 to TRBJ2-2, with 8 bases fitting TRBD2. Trimming at V came to 4 bases and at J to 6 bases, leaving 7 bases not matched to a gene. The germline V gene has CDR1 MNHNS and CDR2 SASEGT. CDR3 length: 15 residues. In nucleotides, the CDR3 is TGTGCCAGCAGTGTCGGGGGGGAGGAATCCGGGGAGCTGTTTTTT. Protein sequence: CASSVGGEESGELFF.

The J gene is TRBJ2-7, the V gene TRBV9; D might be TRBD1 (6 bases). The CDR3 has 14 residues. V lost 0 bases and J lost 1, with 8 bases in between. Germline CDR1 and CDR2: SGDLS and YYNGEE. The chain's CDR3 is CASSVGGRSYEQYF. Here the CDR3 DNA reads TGTGCCAGCAGCGTAGGGGGGCGGTCCTACGAGCAGTACTTC.

J is TRBJ1-2 and V is TRBV10-3; 8 bases align to TRBD1. This CDR3 is built from 16 residues. Trimming removed 2 bases from V and 3 bases from J; junction bases left unmatched: 8. Germline CDR1 is ENHRY and CDR2 is SYGVKD. The CDR3 nucleotides are TGTGCCATCAGTGAGCTTTGGCAGGGGGCAGACTATGGCTACACCTTC. Amino acids: CAISELWQGADYGYTF.

The chain joins TRBV7-9 to TRBJ1-3, with 7 bases fitting TRBD1. Germline loops: CDR1 SEHNR, CDR2 FQNEAQ (reference sequence). The CDR3 totals 16 residues. V was pared by 6 bases and J by 0 bases, with 8 bases of the junction left unmatched. The DNA for the CDR3 is TGTGCCAGCAGTCCTCCAGGGGGATTCTCTGGAAACACCATATATTTT. Encoded protein: CASSPPGGFSGNTIYF.

The chain combines TRBV12-5 with TRBJ2-7; 9 bases are a match to TRBD2. From germline, CDR1 is LGHNT and CDR2 FRNRAP. The CDR3 spans 16 residues. V was pared by 0 bases and J by 3 bases, with 6 bases of the junction left unmatched. In DNA, the CDR3 is TGTGCTAGTGGTTTGGTCAGTACTAGCGGGTACTACGAGCAGTACTTC. Protein: CASGLVSTSGYYEQYF.

The chain links TRBV11-2 to TRBJ2-5; unclear D gene. This CDR3 contains 15 residues. V lost 3 bases, J lost 4 bases, and 15 bases lay in between. The germline gives CDR1 SGHAT, CDR2 FQNNGV. CDR3 region: CASSFGSVLRETQYF. DNA for the CDR3: TGTGCCAGCAGCTTCGGGTCTGTGCTAAGAGAGACCCAGTACTTC. The full variable domain, in which reference TRBV11-2 and TRBJ2-5 provide the parts outside the CDR3, is EAGVAQSPRYKIIEKRQSVAFWCNPISGHATLYWYQQILGQGPKLLIQFQNNGVVDDSQLPKDRFSAERLKGVDSTLKIQPAKLEDSAVYLCASSFGSVLRETQYFGPGTRLLVL.

V is TRBV9 and J is TRBJ2-7, with a possible D match to TRBD2 (6 bases). The CDR3 has 11 amino acids. V was cut by 7 bases and J by 5 bases, with 10 bases left in between. The germline CDR1 and CDR2 sequences are SGDLS and YYNGEE. The DNA for the CDR3 is TGTGCCAGCGGCGGGGACGACGAGCAGTACTTC. Translated: CASGGDDEQYF. Full variable domain (missing parts from reference TRBV9 and TRBJ2-7): DSGVTQTPKHLITATGQRVTLRCSPRSGDLSVYWYQQSLDQGLQFLIQYYNGEERAKGNILERFSAQQFPDLHSELNLSSLELGDSALYFCASGGDDEQYFGPGTRLTVT.

The chain links TRBV7-6 to TRBJ1-1, with 7 nucleotides matching TRBD1. Looked up from germline, CDR1 is SGHVS and CDR2 is FNYEAQ. This CDR3 comprises 15 residues. Trimming removed 1 base from V and 1 base from J; junction bases left unmatched: 3. The CDR3 loop reads CASSLVPGGNTEAFF. CDR3 in DNA: TGTGCCAGCAGCTTAGTGCCAGGGGGGAACACTGAAGCTTTCTTT.

J is TRBJ2-3 and V is TRBV13; the match to TRBD2 covers 9 bases. Trimming at V came to 0 bases and at J to 5 bases, leaving 6 bases not matched to a gene. This CDR3 is 16 amino acids long. The germline V gene encodes CDR1 PRHDT and CDR2 FYEKMQ (reference sequence). The CDR3 sequence: CASSLGGGGGRDTQYF. The DNA for the CDR3 is TGTGCCAGCAGCTTAGGTGGCGGGGGGGGCCGAGATACGCAGTATTTT.

V is TRBV7-3 and J is TRBJ2-5; 8 positions agree with TRBD2. The CDR3 runs to 16 residues. Germline CDR1 SGHTA, CDR2 FQGTGA. Germline trimming cut 1 base from V and 2 bases from J; bases unmatched to any gene: 6. CDR3 sequence reads: CASSLRTSGGQETQYF. DNA of the CDR3: TGTGCCAGCAGCTTAAGGACGAGCGGGGGACAAGAGACCCAGTACTTC.

This chain connects TRBV4-3 to TRBJ1-1; D remains unclear. Deletions cut 2 bases from V and 0 bases from J, with 7 bases between. CDR1 and CDR2 (germline): LGHNA, YSLEER. The CDR3 is 14 residues long. The CDR3 loop reads CASSQPQMNTEAFF. In nucleotides, the CDR3 is TGCGCCAGCAGCCAACCCCAAATGAACACTGAAGCTTTCTTT.

This chain uses TRBV7-9 with TRBJ2-7; 8 bases align to TRBD2. The CDR3 is 15 amino acids. Germline CDR1 and CDR2: SEHNR and FQNEAQ (reference sequence). The trim removed 5 bases at V and 7 bases at J, leaving 13 bases unmatched. CDR3 bases: TGTGCCAGCAGCCCAGTCGGGGGGGTACTTGAGGAGCAGTACTTC. Amino acids: CASSPVGGVLEEQYF.

This clone was recorded once. The chain combines TRBV10-2 with TRBJ2-2; no clear D gene. Deletions cut 3 bases from V and 4 bases from J, with 12 bases between. The CDR3 loop spans 15 amino acids. Germline V gives CDR1 WSHSY, CDR2 SAAADI. This chain's CDR3 is CASSERVGVTGELFF. The DNA of the CDR3 is TGCGCCAGCAGTGAAAGGGTGGGCGTCACCGGGGAGCTGTTTTTT.

The gene calls are TRBV19 and TRBJ1-2; D possibly corresponds to TRBD1 (5 bases). The germline V and J ends were trimmed by 2 bases and 2 bases, with 15 bases remaining between them. Germline V gives CDR1 LNHDA, CDR2 SQIVND (reference sequence). This CDR3 spans 16 amino acids. This CDR3 is CASSIRRQGKNYGYTF. The CDR3 nucleotides read TGTGCCAGTAGTATACGTCGTCAGGGAAAGAACTATGGCTACACCTTC.

The chain carries TRBV27 and TRBJ2-2, with no clear D. The germline CDR1 and CDR2 sequences are MNHEY and SMNVEV (reference sequence). The V end was cut by 5 bases, the J end by 0 bases, with 7 bases between. This CDR3 spans 14 amino acids. CDR3 DNA sequence: TGTGCCAGCAGTCCAATCCCGAACACCGGGGAGCTGTTTTTT. Translating it yields CASSPIPNTGELFF.

The chain employs TRBV4-1 and TRBJ2-4; D ambiguous. The CDR3 has 13 amino acids. Germline V gene sequence: CDR1 MGHRA, CDR2 YSYEKL. V lost 4 bases and J 7 bases, leaving 11 bases between the germline ends. CDR3 nucleotide sequence: TGCGCCAGCAGCCTCGGCCTGGGGAACATTCAGTACTTC. Encoded protein: CASSLGLGNIQYF.

V usage is TRBV9 and J usage is TRBJ2-1; no definite D call. V was cut by 1 base and J by 0 bases, with 14 bases left in between. The germline gives CDR1 SGDLS, CDR2 YYNGEE. This CDR3 is built from 17 residues. In DNA form, the CDR3 reads TGTGCCAGCAGCGTACCTGCTGCCCTGAGCTCCTACAATGAGCAGTTCTTC. The encoded protein is CASSVPAALSSYNEQFF.

The rearrangement uses TRBV5-3 and TRBJ1-5; D call uncertain. TRBV5-3 is marked as an open reading frame, function uncertain. V was trimmed by 0 bases and J by 5 bases, leaving 6 bases between them. This CDR3 is built from 13 residues. Here the CDR3 DNA reads TGTGCCAGAAGCTTGGGTGGGGATCAGCCCCAGCATTTT. Translated, it gives CARSLGGDQPQHF.

This clone was found a few times. The V gene is TRBV27, the J gene TRBJ1-1, with 10 bases that match TRBD1. The ends lost 7 bases at V and 3 bases at J; junction bases unmatched: 5. CDR3 length equals 14 residues. The germline V gene encodes CDR1 MNHEY and CDR2 SMNVEV (reference sequence). The CDR3 protein is CASTRGTGDTEAFF. The CDR3 DNA is TGTGCCAGCACCCGAGGGACAGGGGACACTGAAGCTTTCTTT.

The chain links TRBV6-5 to TRBJ1-1, with D tentatively TRBD1 (5 bases). Germline-derived CDR1 and CDR2 are MNHEY and SVGAGI. The germline V and J ends were trimmed by 2 bases and 3 bases, with 7 bases remaining between them. The CDR3 totals 13 residues. CDR3 region: CASSYRGDTEAFF. The CDR3 DNA reads as TGTGCCAGCAGTTACCGAGGGGACACTGAAGCTTTCTTT.

The chain links TRBV13 to TRBJ2-1; D is unresolved. Germline CDR1 is PRHDT and CDR2 is FYEKMQ (reference sequence). This CDR3 is built from 15 residues. Trimming cost V 5 bases and J 2 bases, with 13 bases left between them. The CDR3 nucleotides are TGTGCCAGCAGCAGCCGGGCGAAGACCTACAATGAGCAGTTCTTC. This encodes CASSSRAKTYNEQFF.

This clone was seen a few times. The genes are TRBV5-1 and TRBJ2-7, with D unclear. Trimming left V 0 bases short and J 4 bases short, with 14 bases between. Germline CDR1 is SGHRS and CDR2 is YFSETQ. This CDR3 has 15 residues. DNA of the CDR3: TGCGCCAGCAGCTTGGAATTATCACCCCTATACGAGCAGTACTTC. It specifies CASSLELSPLYEQYF.

The chain employs TRBV13 and TRBJ1-2; no reliable D call. This CDR3 contains 12 residues. The germline V gene has CDR1 PRHDT and CDR2 FYEKMQ (reference sequence). V was clipped by 5 bases and J by 4 bases, with 8 bases between them. DNA for the CDR3: TGTGCCAGCAGCAGCTACAGCTATGGCTACACCTTC. As protein: CASSSYSYGYTF. Combining the CDR3 with reference TRBV13 and TRBJ1-2 gives the whole variable domain AAGVIQSPRHLIKEKRETATLKCYPIPRHDTVYWYQQGPGQDPQFLISFYEKMQSDKGSIPDRFSAQQFSDYHSELNMSSLELGDSALYFCASSSYSYGYTFGSGTRLTVV.